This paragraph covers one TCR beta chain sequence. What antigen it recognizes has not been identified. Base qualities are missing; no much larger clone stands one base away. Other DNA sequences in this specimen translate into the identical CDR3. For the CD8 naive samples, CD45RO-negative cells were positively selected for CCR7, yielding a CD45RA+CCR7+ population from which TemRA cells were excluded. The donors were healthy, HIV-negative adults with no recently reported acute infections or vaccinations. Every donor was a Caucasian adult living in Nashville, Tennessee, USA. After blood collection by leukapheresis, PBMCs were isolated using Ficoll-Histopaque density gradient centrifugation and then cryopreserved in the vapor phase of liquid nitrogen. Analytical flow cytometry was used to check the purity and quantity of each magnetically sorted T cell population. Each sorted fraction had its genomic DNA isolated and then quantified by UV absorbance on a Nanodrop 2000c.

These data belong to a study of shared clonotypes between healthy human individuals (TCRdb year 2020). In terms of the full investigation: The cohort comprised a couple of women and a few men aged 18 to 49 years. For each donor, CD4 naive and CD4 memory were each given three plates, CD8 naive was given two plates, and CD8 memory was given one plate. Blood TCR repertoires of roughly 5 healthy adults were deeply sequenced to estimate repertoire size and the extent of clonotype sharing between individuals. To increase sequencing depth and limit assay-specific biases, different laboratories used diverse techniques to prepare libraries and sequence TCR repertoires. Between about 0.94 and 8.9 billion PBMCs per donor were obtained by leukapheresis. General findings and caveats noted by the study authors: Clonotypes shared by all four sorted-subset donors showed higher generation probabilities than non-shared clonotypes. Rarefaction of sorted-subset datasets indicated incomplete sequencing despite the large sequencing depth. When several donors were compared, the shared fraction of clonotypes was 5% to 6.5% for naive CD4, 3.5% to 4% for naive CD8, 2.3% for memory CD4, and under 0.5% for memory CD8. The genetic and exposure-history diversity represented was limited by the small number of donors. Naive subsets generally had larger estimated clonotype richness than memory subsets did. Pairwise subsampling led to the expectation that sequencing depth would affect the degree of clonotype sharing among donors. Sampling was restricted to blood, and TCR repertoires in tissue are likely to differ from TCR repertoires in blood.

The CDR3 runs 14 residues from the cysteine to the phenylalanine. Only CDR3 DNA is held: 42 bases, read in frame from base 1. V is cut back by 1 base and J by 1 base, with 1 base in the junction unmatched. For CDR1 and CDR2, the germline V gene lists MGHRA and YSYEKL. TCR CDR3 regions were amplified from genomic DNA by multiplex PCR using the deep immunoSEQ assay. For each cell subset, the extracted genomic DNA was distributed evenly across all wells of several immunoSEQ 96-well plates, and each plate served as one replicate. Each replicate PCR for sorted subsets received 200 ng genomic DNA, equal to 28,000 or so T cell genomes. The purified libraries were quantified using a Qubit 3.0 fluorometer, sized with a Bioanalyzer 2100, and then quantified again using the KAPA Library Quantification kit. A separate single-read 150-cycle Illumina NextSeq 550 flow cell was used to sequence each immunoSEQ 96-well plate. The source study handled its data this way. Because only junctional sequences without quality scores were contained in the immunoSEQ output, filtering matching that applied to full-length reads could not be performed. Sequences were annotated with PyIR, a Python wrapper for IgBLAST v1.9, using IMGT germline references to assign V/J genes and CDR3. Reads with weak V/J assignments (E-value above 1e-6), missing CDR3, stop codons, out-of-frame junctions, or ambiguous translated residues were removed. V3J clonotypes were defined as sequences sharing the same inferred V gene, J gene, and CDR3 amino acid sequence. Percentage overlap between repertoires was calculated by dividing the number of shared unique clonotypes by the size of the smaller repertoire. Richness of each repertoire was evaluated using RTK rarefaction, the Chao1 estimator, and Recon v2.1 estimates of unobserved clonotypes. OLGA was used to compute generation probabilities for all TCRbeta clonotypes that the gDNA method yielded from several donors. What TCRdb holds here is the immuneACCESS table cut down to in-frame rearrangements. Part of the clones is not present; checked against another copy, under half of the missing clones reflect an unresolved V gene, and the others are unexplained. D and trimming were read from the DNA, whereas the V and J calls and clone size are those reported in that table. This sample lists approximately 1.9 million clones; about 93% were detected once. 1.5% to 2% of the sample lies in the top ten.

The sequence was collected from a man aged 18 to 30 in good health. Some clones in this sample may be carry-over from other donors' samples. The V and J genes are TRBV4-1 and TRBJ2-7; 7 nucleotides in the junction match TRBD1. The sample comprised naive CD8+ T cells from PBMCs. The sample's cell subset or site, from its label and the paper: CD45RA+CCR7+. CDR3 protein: CASSQGQGSYEQYF. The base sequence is TGCGCCAGCAGCCAAGGACAGGGTTCCTACGAGCAGTACTTC.